The 5 T cell receptor beta chains reported below all come from one sample, sequenced in a study of blood T cells in healthy people across ages. A second PCR of roughly 6 to 12 cycles used a sample-barcoded 5' primer and a J-beta primer mix. TCRdb used MiXCR to reprocess the 5' RACE reads, holding one entry per CDR3 protein. This sample has some 1.4 million distinct CDR3 sequences, with roughly 40% found just once. The sequenced sample was blood. The receptors were sampled from a woman under 30 in good health.

The J gene is TRBJ2-5, the V gene TRBV12-3 or TRBV12-4, with D unresolved. CDR3 length: 14 amino acids. V was clipped by 5 bases and J by 11 bases, with 21 bases between them. CDR3 coding DNA: TGTGCCAGCAGTCCGACGCGACGGTACAATGAGCAGTACTTC. This encodes CASSPTRRYNEQYF.

V and J are TRBV10-3 and TRBJ1-1; TRBD1 agrees at 8 bases. After removal of 5 bases from V and 1 base from J, the junction contained 9 bases not matched to a gene. Germline lookup yields CDR1 ENHRY and CDR2 SYGVKD. CDR3 size: 16 residues. The CDR3 here is CAISLTRTGWNTEAFF. The CDR3 nucleotides read TGTGCCATCAGTCTTACGAGGACAGGGTGGAACACTGAAGCTTTCTTT.

The V and J genes are TRBV30 and TRBJ2-3; TRBD1 might be the D (7 bases). V lost 5 bases and J lost 5, with 20 bases in between. The CDR3 consists of 15 residues. From germline, CDR1 is GTSNPN and CDR2 SVGIG (reference sequence). The CDR3 DNA reads as TGTGCCTGGGGTGAAGGCGGGCAGGGGGGAGATACGCAGTATTTT. Its translation: CAWGEGGQGGDTQYF.

J is TRBJ2-7 and V is TRBV7-2; weak D call: TRBD2 (6 bases). Germline CDR1 and CDR2: SGHTA and FQGNSA. V lost 1 base to trimming and J lost 7 bases, with 23 bases between them. The CDR3 has 17 residues. The CDR3 is CASSLDIAGSSYNEQYF. CDR3 nucleotides: TGTGCCAGCAGCTTAGATATTGCGGGGAGTTCCTACAATGAGCAGTACTTC.

Comments on this clonotype: A junction boundary mismatches the germline segment, possibly from a read error. The genes are TRBV15 and TRBJ2-3; the D is unclear. CDR1 and CDR2 (germline): LNHNV, YYDKDF (reference sequence). The CDR3 extends over 14 amino acids. The CDR3 DNA sequence: TGTGCCACCAGCGGTTTAGGAAGCACAAATACGCAGTATTTT. This translates into CATSGLGSTNTQYF.